Sequencing of this T cell receptor (beta chain) was carried out in a study of blood T cell repertoires in COVID-19. In the study overall: Acute-phase and convalescent COVID-19 samples originated in the United States, Italy and Spain. From T cells, B-cell-depleted T cells, or PBMCs came the material, which was cDNA or gDNA.

In the study's own analysis: Using reference gene primer amplification, nucleated cell counts were estimated. Profiled with immunoSEQ multiplex PCR; TCRdb holds only in-frame clones, not every one. V and J calls and clone size follow that table, whereas D and trimming were derived from the DNA. The sample has just over 650,000 clones; 75% to 90% are singletons. Germline CDR1 and CDR2: SGHVS and FQNEAQ. Unmatched junction bases numbered 3, after V lost 3 bases and J lost 2 bases. The CDR3 is 14 amino acids. The genes are TRBV7-8 and TRBJ1-1, with TRBD1 matching 7 bases. Sequenced material: peripheral blood. The clonotype comes from a woman aged 18-30 years with acute or convalescent COVID-19. CDR3 sequence reads: CASSFNRGNTEAFF. The CDR3 DNA reads as TGTGCCAGCAGCTTTAACAGGGGTAACACTGAAGCTTTCTTT.